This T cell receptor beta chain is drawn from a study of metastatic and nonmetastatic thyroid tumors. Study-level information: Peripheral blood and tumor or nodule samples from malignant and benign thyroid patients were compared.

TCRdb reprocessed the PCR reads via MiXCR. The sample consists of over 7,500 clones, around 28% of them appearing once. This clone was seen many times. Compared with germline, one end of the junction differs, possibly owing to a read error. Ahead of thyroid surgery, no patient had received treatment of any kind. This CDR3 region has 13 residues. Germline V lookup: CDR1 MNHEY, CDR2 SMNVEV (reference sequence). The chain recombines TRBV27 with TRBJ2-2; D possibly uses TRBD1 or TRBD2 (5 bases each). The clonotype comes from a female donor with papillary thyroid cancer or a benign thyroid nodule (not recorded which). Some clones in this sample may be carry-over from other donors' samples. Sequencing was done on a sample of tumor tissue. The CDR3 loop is CASSSRASGELSF. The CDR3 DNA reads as TGTGCCAGCAGTAGCAGGGCCTCCGGGGAGCTGTCTTTT.